The entry below gives a single T cell receptor (beta chain) sequence along with its context. The antigen remains undetermined. This entry is derived from a study of OX40 agonist ivuxolimab in advanced cancers. Study background: From roughly 23 to 90 years was the age range, with a mean of around 57 years, and over 80% were male. General study findings and limits: Doses of 0.1 to 3.0 mg/kg were accompanied by clonal expansion of CD4+ and CD8+ blood T cells by week 6. CD4+ T cells averaged fewer expanded clones than CD8+ T cells. Among some nonresponders, normalized T-cell clonal expansion was also low.

Assay: immunoSEQ multiplex PCR; the TCRdb copy retains only in-frame clones and omits some. The sample lists about 94,000 clones, roughly 91% occurring once. Trimming removed 2 bases from V and 4 bases from J, with 12 bases in between. The CDR3 spans 14 residues. In germline, CDR1 is SGHNT, CDR2 YYREEE (reference sequence). The material was CD4+ or CD8+ T cells sorted from blood, obtained in a trial of the OX40 agonist ivuxolimab. This clonotype was sampled from an adult with an advanced solid tumor such as melanoma, head and neck, liver or kidney cancer. The chain links TRBV5-4 to TRBJ2-5; D could derive from TRBD1 or TRBD2 (5 bases each). The CDR3 reads CASSFVGVGETQYF. CDR3 in DNA: TGTGCCAGCAGCTTCGTGGGGGTCGGAGAGACCCAGTACTTC.